This T cell receptor (beta chain) was recovered during a study of cytomegalovirus exposure and HLA in healthy donors. The CDR3 has 15 amino acids. The junction had 10 bases not matched to a gene; V was cut back by 5 bases and J by 4 bases. Germline CDR1 and CDR2: SGHTA and FQGNSA. A multiplex PCR was run with 60 Vbeta primers and 13 Jbeta primers. The protocol was immunoSEQ multiplex PCR, while the TCRdb copy is restricted to in-frame clones and leaves out a portion. The sample contains 150,000 to 200,000 clones, 60% to 85% of which appear only once. The sequence was obtained from a male donor in good health and CMV-seronegative. J is TRBJ2-7 and V is TRBV7-2; TRBD2 aligns across 8 bases. The material sequenced was PBMCs. CDR3 nucleotides: TGTGCCAGCAGCGCCGTAGGAGCGGGGGAGTACGAGCAGTACTTC. Residues: CASSAVGAGEYEQYF.